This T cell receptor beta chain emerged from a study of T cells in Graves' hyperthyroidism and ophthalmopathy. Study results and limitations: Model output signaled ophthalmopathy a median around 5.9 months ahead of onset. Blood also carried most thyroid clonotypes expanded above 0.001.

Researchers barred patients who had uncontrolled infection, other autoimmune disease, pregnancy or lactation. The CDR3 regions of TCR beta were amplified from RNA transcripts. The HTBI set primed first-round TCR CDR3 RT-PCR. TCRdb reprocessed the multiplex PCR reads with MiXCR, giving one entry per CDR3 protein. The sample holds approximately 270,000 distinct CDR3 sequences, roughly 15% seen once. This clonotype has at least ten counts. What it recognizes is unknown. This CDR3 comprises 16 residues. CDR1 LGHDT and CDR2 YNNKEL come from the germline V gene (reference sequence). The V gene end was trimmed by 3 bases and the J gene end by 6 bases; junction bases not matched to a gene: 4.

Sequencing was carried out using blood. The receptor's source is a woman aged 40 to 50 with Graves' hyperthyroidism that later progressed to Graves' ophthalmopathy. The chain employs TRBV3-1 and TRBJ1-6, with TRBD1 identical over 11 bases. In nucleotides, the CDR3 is TGTGCCAGCAGCCAGGGACAGGGGGTAGTTAATTCACCCCTCCACTTT. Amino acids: CASSQGQGVVNSPLHF.